The T cell receptor beta chain described here comes from a study of CD8+ T cells in alopecia areata. Investigators isolated RNA and reverse transcribed it into cDNA to act as the sequencing template. The method was immunoSEQ multiplex PCR; TCRdb's version includes in-frame clones alone and lacks a portion of them. The sample includes over 150,000 clones, about 55% of them seen just once. V was clipped by 2 bases and J by 5 bases; unmatched bases: 5. The germline V gene encodes CDR1 SGDLS and CDR2 YYNGEE. This CDR3 is 15 amino acids long. This clone was recorded a few times. Indicated treatment: oral pan-JAK inhibitor, 5-10 mg twice daily.

The receptor's source is a human donor with alopecia areata. The sample was CD8+ T cells sorted from blood, taken at week 24, from a patient treated with tofacitinib. This chain links TRBV9 with TRBJ2-1; 9 bases fit TRBD2. The chain's CDR3 is CASSVGAGGHNEQFF. CDR3 coding DNA: TGTGCCAGCAGCGTCGGAGCGGGGGGTCACAATGAGCAGTTCTTC.